The subject of this entry is one T cell receptor (beta chain). The protocol was immunoSEQ multiplex PCR, while the TCRdb copy is restricted to in-frame clones and leaves out a portion. The sample lists 180,000 or so clones, approximately 87% occurring once. These data come from a study of blood T cell repertoires in COVID-19. Looking at the study overall: T cells, B-cell-depleted T cells, or PBMCs supplied cDNA or gDNA.

Germline CDR1 SEHNR, CDR2 FQNEAQ (reference sequence). This CDR3 region has 13 residues. V was clipped by 5 bases and J by 4 bases, with 9 bases between them. Seattle patients were enrolled while actively infected and followed longitudinally. Specimen: peripheral blood. V is TRBV7-9 and J is TRBJ1-5; D may be TRBD1 (5 bases). This TCR came from a woman in her fifties or sixties with COVID-19, enrolled during active disease. CDR3 sequence: CASSPGQNQPQHF. CDR3 nucleotide sequence: TGTGCCAGCAGCCCCGGACAAAATCAGCCCCAGCATTTT.